The present T cell receptor beta chain was sequenced within a study of radiotherapy plus CTLA-4 blockade in lung cancer. Chemo-refractory metastatic non-small-cell lung cancer patients were treated with focal radiation plus CTLA-4 blockade with ipilimumab. Sequenced by immunoSEQ multiplex PCR; TCRdb stores in-frame clones only, minus some. The sample lists tens of thousands of clones; 75% to 85% were seen once. Germline-derived CDR1 and CDR2 are MDHEN and SYDVKM. The CDR3 length is 16 residues. Unmatched junction bases numbered 10, after V lost 3 bases and J lost 3 bases. This chain connects TRBV28 to TRBJ1-2; 7 bases are shared with TRBD1. The TCR sequence derives from a human donor with non-small cell lung cancer that progressed on radiotherapy plus ipilimumab. Here the sequenced sample was peripheral blood, taken from a patient treated with radiotherapy plus ipilimumab. Here the CDR3 reads CASSLVGGAADYGYTF. The CDR3 DNA reads as TGTGCCAGCAGTTTGGTAGGGGGCGCAGCAGACTATGGCTACACCTTC.